Listed below are T cell receptor beta chains from one sample, sequenced in a study of beta chain features in type 1 diabetes. Repertoires were generated with immunoSEQ multiplex PCR, while TCRdb's copy carries only in-frame clones and drops some. This sample has 130,000 to 150,000 clones, with about 51% found just once. The specimen was Tregs from blood. The origin of the receptors is a man aged 18 to 29 in good health. Each CDR3 is given with its conserved first and last residue. Each record gives: V gene, clone size, CDR3 length, J gene, D gene, CDR3 protein, CDR3 DNA. The D gene is left open where the match is weak. Size is stated for part of the rows, as once, few or many counts, or as a class when the clone is expanded.

TRBV14	-	18	TRBJ1-1	-	CASRPKIVTGPRNTEAFF	TGTGCCAGCAGACCCAAGATCGTCACAGGGCCGAGGAACACTGAAGCTTTCTTT
TRBV4-3	few	15	TRBJ2-1	TRBD1	CASSLTGGSRGEQFF	TGCGCCAGCAGCCTTACAGGGGGCAGCCGGGGTGAGCAGTTCTTC
TRBV10-2	few	13	TRBJ2-1	TRBD2	CASTEREGGEQFF	TGCGCCAGTACCGAGCGGGAGGGAGGTGAGCAGTTCTTC
TRBV7-3	once	17	TRBJ2-1	-	CASSLKIGDLSYNEQFF	TGTGCCAGCAGCCTCAAGATAGGAGATCTCTCCTACAATGAGCAGTTCTTC
TRBV5-5	-	11	TRBJ2-7	-	CASSFYYEQYF	TGTGCCAGCAGCTTTTACTACGAGCAGTACTTC
TRBV5-1	-	14	TRBJ1-1	TRBD1	CASSLDQGGTEAFF	TGCGCCAGCAGCTTGGATCAGGGGGGCACTGAAGCTTTCTTT
TRBV30	few	13	TRBJ2-2	TRBD1	CAWDRDFGGELFF	TGTGCCTGGGACAGGGATTTCGGCGGGGAGCTGTTTTTT
TRBV7-2	-	14	TRBJ1-4	TRBD1	CASSPQGGNEKLFF	TGTGCCAGCAGCCCACAGGGGGGGAATGAAAAACTGTTTTTT
TRBV5-1	few	14	TRBJ2-2	-	CASSFGANTGELFF	TGCGCCAGCAGCTTCGGGGCGAACACCGGGGAGCTGTTTTTT
TRBV28	-	14	TRBJ2-1	-	CASSLQGIYNEQFF	TGTGCCAGCAGTTTACAGGGAATCTACAATGAGCAGTTCTTC
TRBV4-2	few	15	TRBJ1-2	-	CASSQAAISNYGYTF	TGTGCCAGCAGCCAAGCTGCGATTTCTAACTATGGCTACACCTTC
TRBV7-9	once	16	TRBJ2-5	-	CASSPSGGVAGETQYF	TGTGCCAGCAGCCCGTCCGGGGGTGTAGCTGGGGAGACCCAGTACTTC
TRBV10-3	few	14	TRBJ2-7	-	CAISVGAGSYEQYF	TGTGCCATCAGTGTGGGGGCAGGGTCCTACGAGCAGTACTTC
TRBV7-2	-	13	TRBJ2-1	-	CASSFYGTYEQFF	TGTGCCAGCAGCTTCTACGGGACATATGAGCAGTTCTTC
TRBV30	few	18	TRBJ1-1	-	CAWSPHRGNPWGLTEAFF	TGTGCCTGGAGTCCCCATAGGGGTAACCCCTGGGGCCTCACTGAAGCTTTCTTT
TRBV23-1	-	19	TRBJ2-1	-	CASSPKPTGQTVPNNEQFF	TGCGCCAGCAGTCCGAAACCGACGGGACAAACAGTCCCTAACAATGAGCAGTTCTTC
TRBV7-9	-	16	TRBJ2-3	-	CASSLGMRQAADTQYF	TGTGCCAGCAGCTTAGGTATGAGACAGGCAGCAGATACGCAGTATTTT
TRBV7-8	-	15	TRBJ2-1	-	CASSFRGRLYNEQFF	TGTGCCAGCAGCTTTCGCGGCAGACTCTACAATGAGCAGTTCTTC
TRBV11-2	once	14	TRBJ1-1	-	CASSLLGYYTEAFF	TGTGCCAGCAGCTTACTCGGGTATTACACTGAAGCTTTCTTT
TRBV5-1	-	13	TRBJ1-2	-	CASSSSGFVGYTF	TGCGCCAGCAGTTCCTCGGGGTTCGTTGGCTACACCTTC
TRBV19	-	14	TRBJ2-3	TRBD1	CASTPRGRTDTQYF	TGTGCCAGTACCCCCAGGGGGCGAACAGATACGCAGTATTTT
TRBV4-3	-	13	TRBJ2-7	TRBD1	CASSQLTGGEQYF	TGCGCCAGCAGCCAATTGACAGGGGGCGAGCAGTACTTC
TRBV5-1	-	14	TRBJ2-3	TRBD1	CASSTTGGADTQYF	TGCGCCAGCAGCACGACAGGGGGCGCGGATACGCAGTATTTT
TRBV9	-	15	TRBJ2-7	-	CASSVGLLPSYEQYF	TGTGCCAGCAGCGTGGGACTCCTCCCCTCCTACGAGCAGTACTTC
TRBV7-9	-	13	TRBJ2-5	-	CASSLNNQETQYF	TGTGCCAGCAGCTTAAATAACCAAGAGACCCAGTACTTC
TRBV7-3	few	15	TRBJ2-2	-	CASSSQGMKTGELFF	TGTGCCAGCAGCTCACAGGGTATGAAGACCGGGGAGCTGTTTTTT
TRBV29-1	few	13	TRBJ1-1	-	CSVDMGLGTEAFF	TGCAGCGTTGATATGGGGCTGGGCACTGAAGCTTTCTTT
TRBV11-2	-	15	TRBJ1-1	-	CASSLDLSGQFEAFF	TGTGCCAGCAGCTTAGATCTTTCGGGACAATTTGAAGCTTTCTTT
TRBV7-2	-	14	TRBJ2-7	TRBD2	CASRKRGGLYEQYF	TGTGCCAGCAGGAAGCGGGGGGGCCTCTACGAGCAGTACTTC
TRBV9	-	18	TRBJ2-5	TRBD2	CASSDPSGAGAFQETQYF	TGTGCCAGCAGCGACCCCTCAGGAGCGGGGGCCTTCCAAGAGACCCAGTACTTC
TRBV14	-	18	TRBJ2-5	TRBD2	CASSQDGGGRGRGETQYF	TGTGCCAGCAGCCAAGATGGCGGCGGGAGGGGACGCGGAGAGACCCAGTACTTC
TRBV7-9	-	14	TRBJ2-7	TRBD2	CASSAGLALYEQYF	TGTGCCAGCAGCGCAGGACTAGCGCTCTACGAGCAGTACTTC
TRBV6-5	-	13	TRBJ1-1	-	CASSYLMSTEAFF	TGTGCCAGCAGTTACTTGATGAGCACTGAAGCTTTCTTT
TRBV28	few	18	TRBJ2-7	TRBD2	CASSTIKLGTISSYEQYF	TGTGCCAGCAGTACTATCAAATTAGGGACTATCAGCTCCTACGAGCAGTACTTC
TRBV5-1	once	15	TRBJ2-1	TRBD2	CASSLLLREENEQFF	TGCGCCAGCAGCTTGCTTTTGCGGGAGGAGAATGAGCAGTTCTTC
TRBV6-6	-	15	TRBJ1-3	-	CASSWEGNSGNTIYF	TGTGCCAGCAGCTGGGAGGGGAATTCAGGAAACACCATATATTTT
TRBV7-9	-	14	TRBJ2-7	-	CASSSKDTTYEQYF	TGTGCCAGCAGCTCCAAGGACACTACCTACGAGCAGTACTTC
TRBV5-1	-	13	TRBJ2-5	-	CASMLAGQETQYF	TGCGCCAGCATGTTGGCGGGTCAAGAGACCCAGTACTTC
TRBV4-1	-	13	TRBJ2-3	-	CASSFQGWGTQYF	TGCGCCAGCAGCTTTCAGGGATGGGGTACGCAGTATTTT
TRBV6-6	-	14	TRBJ2-5	TRBD2	CASRWRELQETQYF	TGTGCCAGCAGGTGGCGGGAGCTACAAGAGACCCAGTACTTC